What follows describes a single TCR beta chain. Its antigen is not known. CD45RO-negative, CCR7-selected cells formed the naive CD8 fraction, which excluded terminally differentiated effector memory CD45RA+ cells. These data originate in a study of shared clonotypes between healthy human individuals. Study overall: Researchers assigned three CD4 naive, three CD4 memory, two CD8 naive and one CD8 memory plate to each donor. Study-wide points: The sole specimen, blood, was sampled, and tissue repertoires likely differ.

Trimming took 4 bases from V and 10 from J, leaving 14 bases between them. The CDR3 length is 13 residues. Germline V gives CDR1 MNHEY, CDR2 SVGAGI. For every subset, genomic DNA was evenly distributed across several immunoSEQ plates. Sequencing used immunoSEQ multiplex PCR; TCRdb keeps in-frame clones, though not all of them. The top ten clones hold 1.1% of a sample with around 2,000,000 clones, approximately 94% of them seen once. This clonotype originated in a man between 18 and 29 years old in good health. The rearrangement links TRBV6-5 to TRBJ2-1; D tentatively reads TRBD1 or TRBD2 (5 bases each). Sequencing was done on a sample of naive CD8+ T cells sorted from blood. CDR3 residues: CASSWGSAGEQFF. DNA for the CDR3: TGTGCCAGCAGTTGGGGGTCCGCAGGGGAGCAGTTCTTC.